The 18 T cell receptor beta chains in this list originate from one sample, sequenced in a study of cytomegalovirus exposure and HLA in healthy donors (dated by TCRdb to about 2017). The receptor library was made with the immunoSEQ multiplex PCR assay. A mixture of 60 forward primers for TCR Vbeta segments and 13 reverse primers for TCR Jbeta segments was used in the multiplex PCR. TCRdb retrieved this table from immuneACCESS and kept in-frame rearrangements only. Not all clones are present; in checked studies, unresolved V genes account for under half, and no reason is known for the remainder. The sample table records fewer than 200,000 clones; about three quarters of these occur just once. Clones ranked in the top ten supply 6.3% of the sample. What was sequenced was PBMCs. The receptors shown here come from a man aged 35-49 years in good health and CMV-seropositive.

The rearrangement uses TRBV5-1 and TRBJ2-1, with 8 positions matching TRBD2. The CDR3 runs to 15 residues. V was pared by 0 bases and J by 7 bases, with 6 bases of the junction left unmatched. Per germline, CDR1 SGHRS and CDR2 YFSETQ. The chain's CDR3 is CASSLGLGLANEQFF. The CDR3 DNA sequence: TGCGCCAGCAGCTTGGGCCTAGGACTAGCAAATGAGCAGTTCTTC. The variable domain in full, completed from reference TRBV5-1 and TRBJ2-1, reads KAGVTQTPRYLIKTRGQQVTLSCSPISGHRSVSWYQQTPGQGLQFLFEYFSETQRNKGNFPGRFSGRQFSNSRSEMNVSTLELGDSALYLCASSLGLGLANEQFFGPGTRLTVL.

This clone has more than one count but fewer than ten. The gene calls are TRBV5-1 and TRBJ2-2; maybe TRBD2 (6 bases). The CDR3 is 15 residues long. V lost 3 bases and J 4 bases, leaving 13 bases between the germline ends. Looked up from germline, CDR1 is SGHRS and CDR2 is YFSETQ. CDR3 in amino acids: CASSWTLASTGELFF. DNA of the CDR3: TGCGCCAGCAGCTGGACTCTAGCGTCCACCGGGGAGCTGTTTTTT. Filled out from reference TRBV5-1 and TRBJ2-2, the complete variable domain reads KAGVTQTPRYLIKTRGQQVTLSCSPISGHRSVSWYQQTPGQGLQFLFEYFSETQRNKGNFPGRFSGRQFSNSRSEMNVSTLELGDSALYLCASSWTLASTGELFFGEGSRLTVL.

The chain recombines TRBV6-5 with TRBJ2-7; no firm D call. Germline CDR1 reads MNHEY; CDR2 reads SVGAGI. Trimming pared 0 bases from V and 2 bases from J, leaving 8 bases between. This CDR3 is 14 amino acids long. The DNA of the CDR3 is TGTGCCAGCAGTTACTCATCGCGAACCTACGAGCAGTACTTC. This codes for CASSYSSRTYEQYF.

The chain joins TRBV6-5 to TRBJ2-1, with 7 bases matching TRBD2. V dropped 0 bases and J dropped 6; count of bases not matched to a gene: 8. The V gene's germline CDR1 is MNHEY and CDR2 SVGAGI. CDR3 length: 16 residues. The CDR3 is CASSYSIPGGGNEQFF. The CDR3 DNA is TGTGCCAGCAGTTACTCGATTCCGGGAGGTGGCAATGAGCAGTTCTTC.

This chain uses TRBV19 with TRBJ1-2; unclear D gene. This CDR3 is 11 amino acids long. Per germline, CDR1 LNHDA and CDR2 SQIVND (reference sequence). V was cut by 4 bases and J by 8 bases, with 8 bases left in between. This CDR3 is CASSTPGGYTF. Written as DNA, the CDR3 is TGTGCCAGTAGTACCCCGGGGGGCTACACCTTC.

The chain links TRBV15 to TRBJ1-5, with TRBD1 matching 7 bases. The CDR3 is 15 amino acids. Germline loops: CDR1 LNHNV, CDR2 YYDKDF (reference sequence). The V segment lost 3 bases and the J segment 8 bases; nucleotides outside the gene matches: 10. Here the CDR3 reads CATSSLGQPTKPQHF. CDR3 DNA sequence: TGTGCCACCAGCAGCCTGGGACAGCCCACAAAGCCCCAGCATTTT.

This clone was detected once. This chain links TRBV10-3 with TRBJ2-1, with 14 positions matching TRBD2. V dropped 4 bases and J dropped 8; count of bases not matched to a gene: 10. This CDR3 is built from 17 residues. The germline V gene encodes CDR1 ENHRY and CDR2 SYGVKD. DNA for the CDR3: TGTGCCATCAGTGCTGGGACTAGCGGGAGATCTGGCGATGAGCAGTTCTTC. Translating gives CAISAGTSGRSGDEQFF.

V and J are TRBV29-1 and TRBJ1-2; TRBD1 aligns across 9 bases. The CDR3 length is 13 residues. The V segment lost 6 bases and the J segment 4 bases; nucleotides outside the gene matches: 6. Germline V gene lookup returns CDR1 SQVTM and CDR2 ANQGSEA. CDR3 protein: CSVGTGPGYGYTF. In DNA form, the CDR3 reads TGCAGCGTAGGGACAGGGCCTGGCTATGGCTACACCTTC.

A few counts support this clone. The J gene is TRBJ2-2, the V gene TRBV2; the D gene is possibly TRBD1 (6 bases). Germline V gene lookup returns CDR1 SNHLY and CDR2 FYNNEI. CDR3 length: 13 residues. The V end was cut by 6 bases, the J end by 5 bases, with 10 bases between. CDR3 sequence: CASSSDRTGELFF. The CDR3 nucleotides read TGTGCCAGCAGCTCGGACAGAACCGGGGAGCTGTTTTTT.

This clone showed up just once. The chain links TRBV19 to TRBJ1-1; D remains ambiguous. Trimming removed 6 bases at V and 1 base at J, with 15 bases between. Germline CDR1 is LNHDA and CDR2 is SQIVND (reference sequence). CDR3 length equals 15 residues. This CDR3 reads CASSLGRAPNTEAFF. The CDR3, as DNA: TGTGCCAGTAGCCTAGGGAGGGCCCCGAACACTGAAGCTTTCTTT. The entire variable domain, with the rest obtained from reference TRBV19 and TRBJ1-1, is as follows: DGGITQSPKYLFRKEGQNVTLSCEQNLNHDAMYWYRQDPGQGLRLIYYSQIVNDFQKGDIAEGYSVSREKKESFPLTVTSAQKNPTAFYLCASSLGRAPNTEAFFGQGTRLTVV.

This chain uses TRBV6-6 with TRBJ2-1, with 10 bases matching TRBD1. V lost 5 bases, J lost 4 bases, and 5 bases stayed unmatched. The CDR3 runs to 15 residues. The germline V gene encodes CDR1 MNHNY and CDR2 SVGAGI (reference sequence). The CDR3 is CASSASGQGYNEQFF. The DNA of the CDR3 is TGTGCCAGCAGTGCATCGGGACAGGGGTACAATGAGCAGTTCTTC.

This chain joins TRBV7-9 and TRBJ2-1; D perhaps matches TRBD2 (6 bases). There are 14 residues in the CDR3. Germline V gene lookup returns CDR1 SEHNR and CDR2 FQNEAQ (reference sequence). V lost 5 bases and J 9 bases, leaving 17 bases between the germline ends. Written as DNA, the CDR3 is TGTGCCAGCAGCCGCCCGGGAGTAAGGGGTGAGCAGTTCTTC. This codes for CASSRPGVRGEQFF.

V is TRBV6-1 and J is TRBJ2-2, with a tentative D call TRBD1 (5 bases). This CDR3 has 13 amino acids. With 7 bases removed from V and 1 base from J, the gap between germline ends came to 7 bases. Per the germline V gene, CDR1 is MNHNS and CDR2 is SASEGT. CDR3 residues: CASNRGNTGELFF. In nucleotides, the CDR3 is TGTGCCAGCAATAGGGGGAACACCGGGGAGCTGTTTTTT.

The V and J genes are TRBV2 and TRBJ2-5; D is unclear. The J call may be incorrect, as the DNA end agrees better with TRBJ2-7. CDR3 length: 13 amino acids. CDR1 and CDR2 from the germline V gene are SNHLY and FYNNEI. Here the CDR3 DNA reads TGTGCCAGCAGTGAAGCCCGGGTAACCGAGCAGTACTTC. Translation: CASSEARVTEQYF.

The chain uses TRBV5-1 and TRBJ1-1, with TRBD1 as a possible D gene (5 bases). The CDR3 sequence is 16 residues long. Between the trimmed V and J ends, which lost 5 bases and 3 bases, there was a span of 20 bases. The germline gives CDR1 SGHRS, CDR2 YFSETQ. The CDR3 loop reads CASSPFGGRDDTEAFF. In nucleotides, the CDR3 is TGCGCCAGCAGTCCGTTCGGGGGACGGGACGACACTGAAGCTTTCTTT.

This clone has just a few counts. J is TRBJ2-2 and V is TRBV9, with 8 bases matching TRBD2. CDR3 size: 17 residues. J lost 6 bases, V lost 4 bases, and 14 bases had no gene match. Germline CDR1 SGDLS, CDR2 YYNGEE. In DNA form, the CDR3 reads TGTGCCAGCAGCACCCCCGTGGGCGGGAGGAAACCCGGGGAGCTGTTTTTT. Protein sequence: CASSTPVGGRKPGELFF.

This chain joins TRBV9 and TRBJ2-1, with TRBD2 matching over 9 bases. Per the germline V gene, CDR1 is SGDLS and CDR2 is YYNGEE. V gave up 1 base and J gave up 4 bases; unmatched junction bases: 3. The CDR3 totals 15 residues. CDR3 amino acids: CASSVSSGVYNEQFF. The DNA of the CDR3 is TGTGCCAGCAGCGTATCTAGCGGGGTTTACAATGAGCAGTTCTTC.

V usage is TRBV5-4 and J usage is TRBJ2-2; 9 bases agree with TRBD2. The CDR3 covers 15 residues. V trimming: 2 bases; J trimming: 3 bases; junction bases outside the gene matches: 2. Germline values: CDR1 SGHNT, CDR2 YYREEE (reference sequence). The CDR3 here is CASSFTSGHTGELFF. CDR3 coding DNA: TGTGCCAGCAGCTTTACTAGCGGGCACACCGGGGAGCTGTTTTTT.